The clone carrying this T cell receptor beta chain was recorded many times. Its antigen is still unknown. This sample is part of a study of T cells in Graves' hyperthyroidism and ophthalmopathy. Points from the study as a whole: Most thyroid clonotypes that were expanded above 0.001 also turned up in blood. Through a model of 13 V-J features, ophthalmopathy was separated from stable hyperthyroidism.

Amplification yielded TCR beta CDR3 regions, with RNA transcripts as the source. During a first-round RT-PCR of the TCR CDR3, the HTBI primer set was used. Each CDR3 protein is one row after TCRdb ran MiXCR on the multiplex PCR reads. The sample has about 380,000 distinct CDR3 sequences, about 13% seen once. Unmatched junction bases numbered 12, after V lost 4 bases and J lost 14 bases. CDR1 SNHLY and CDR2 FYNNEI come from the germline V gene. The length of the CDR3 is 13 residues. The sample was blood. This chain uses TRBV2 with TRBJ2-3; TRBD2 agrees at 7 bases. This TCR derives from a man aged 25-40 years with Graves' hyperthyroidism that later progressed to Graves' ophthalmopathy. The CDR3 is CASSVLPMGLWYF. CDR3 coding DNA: TGTGCCAGCAGTGTACTCCCCATGGGACTATGGTATTTT.